The 8 T cell receptor beta chains listed next were all sequenced from one sample in a study of cytomegalovirus exposure and HLA in healthy donors. Assay: immunoSEQ multiplex PCR; the TCRdb copy retains only in-frame clones and omits some. The sample carries around 200,000 clones, about 91% recorded once. The sample consisted of PBMCs. The receptors come from a woman aged 18-30 years in good health and CMV-seronegative.

The chain couples TRBV30 to TRBJ1-1; D gene unclear. Deletions cut 0 bases from V and 0 bases from J, with 5 bases between. Germline-derived CDR1 and CDR2 are GTSNPN and SVGIG (reference sequence). The CDR3 covers 13 residues. The CDR3 protein is CAWSVRLNTEAFF. The CDR3 nucleotides are TGTGCCTGGAGTGTACGGTTGAACACTGAAGCTTTCTTT.

This clone was recorded once. V is TRBV27 and J is TRBJ2-3; D gene ambiguous. The CDR3 contains 14 residues. V was shortened by 3 bases and J by 6 bases, with 13 bases between the two germline ends. Germline V gene sequence: CDR1 MNHEY, CDR2 SMNVEV (reference sequence). The CDR3: CASSFSGSSDTQYF. CDR3 DNA sequence: TGTGCCAGCAGTTTTTCCGGGTCGTCGGATACGCAGTATTTT.

With respect to this clone: One end of the junction varies from germline; a read error may be responsible. The chain links TRBV4-3 to TRBJ2-1, with 8 bases that match TRBD2. The CDR3 runs 17 residues. Per germline, CDR1 LGHNA and CDR2 YSLEER. The CDR3 coding sequence is TGCGTCAGCAGCCAAGACCCCCGGGGGGGTTTCTACGTGGAGCAGTTCTTC. This translates into CVSSQDPRGGFYVEQFF.

The chain links TRBV29-1 to TRBJ2-1; the D is unclear. Germline V gene lookup returns CDR1 SQVTM and CDR2 ANQGSEA. Trimming pared 5 bases from V and 7 bases from J, leaving 12 bases between. The CDR3 is 12 residues long. The CDR3 sequence is CSVTWLVNEQFF. The CDR3 DNA sequence: TGCAGCGTTACTTGGTTGGTAAATGAGCAGTTCTTC.

The rearrangement joins TRBV19 to TRBJ2-1; possibly TRBD2 for D (5 bases). The CDR3 contains 17 residues. V lost 6 bases, J lost 0 bases, and 18 bases lay in between. Germline V gene lookup returns CDR1 LNHDA and CDR2 SQIVND (reference sequence). CDR3 DNA sequence: TGTGCCAGTAGCGTCGACCGAGCGGTGAGCTCCTACAATGAGCAGTTCTTC. It specifies CASSVDRAVSSYNEQFF.

V and J are TRBV4-3 and TRBJ2-2; TRBD2 is a possible D gene (6 bases). CDR1 is LGHNA, CDR2 YSLEER, per germline. Deletions cut 2 bases from V and 7 bases from J, with 17 bases between. The CDR3 runs to 16 residues. The chain's CDR3 is CASSQTARERVGELFF. The CDR3 DNA sequence: TGCGCCAGCAGCCAAACGGCACGGGAGCGTGTCGGGGAGCTGTTTTTT.

The genes are TRBV27 and TRBJ2-1, with a tentative D call TRBD2 (6 bases). V lost 11 bases and J 6 bases, leaving 17 bases between the germline ends. The germline gives CDR1 MNHEY, CDR2 SMNVEV (reference sequence). The CDR3 sequence is 13 residues long. CDR3 in DNA: TGTGCCGTCAAACGACGGGAGACCAATGAGCAGTTCTTC. Its protein is CAVKRRETNEQFF.

The rearrangement links TRBV9 to TRBJ1-4, with 10 bases matching TRBD1. The ends lost 4 bases at V and 7 bases at J; junction bases unmatched: 7. The CDR3 totals 15 residues. CDR1 is SGDLS, CDR2 YYNGEE, per germline. The CDR3 sequence is CASSPTGTGVEKLFF. CDR3 in DNA: TGTGCCAGCAGCCCCACCGGGACAGGGGTTGAAAAACTGTTTTTT.